This section outlines one TCR beta chain sequence together with its context. Under the authors' procedure: Researchers report that nucleated cell counts were estimated from reference gene primer amplification. Method: immunoSEQ multiplex PCR; TCRdb's copy keeps in-frame clones and lacks some. That table is the source of V, J and clone size, and D and trimming were worked out from the DNA. In the table there are 100,000 to 150,000 clones, over 75% of which are singletons. Per the germline V gene, CDR1 is SGHKS and CDR2 is YYEKEE (reference sequence). The junction had 7 bases not matched to a gene; V was cut back by 4 bases and J by 2 bases. The CDR3 covers 16 residues. These data are taken from a study of blood T cell repertoires in COVID-19. Study context: COVID-19 samples, acute and convalescent, were from the United States, Italy and Spain. PBMCs, B-cell-depleted T cells, or T cells were the source of the cDNA or gDNA that made up the material.

This chain joins TRBV5-5 and TRBJ1-1; 11 bases map to TRBD1. Material: peripheral blood. The sequence was collected from a man between 45 and 60 years old with acute or convalescent COVID-19. CDR3 DNA: TGTGCCAGCAGCCTTGGACAGGGGGCACGAAACACTGAAGCTTTCTTT. This translates into CASSLGQGARNTEAFF. The full variable domain, in which reference TRBV5-5 and TRBJ1-1 provide the parts outside the CDR3, is DAGVTQSPTHLIKTRGQQVTLRCSPISGHKSVSWYQQVLGQGPQFIFQYYEKEERGRGNFPDRFSARQFPNYSSELNVNALLLGDSALYLCASSLGQGARNTEAFFGQGTRLTVV.